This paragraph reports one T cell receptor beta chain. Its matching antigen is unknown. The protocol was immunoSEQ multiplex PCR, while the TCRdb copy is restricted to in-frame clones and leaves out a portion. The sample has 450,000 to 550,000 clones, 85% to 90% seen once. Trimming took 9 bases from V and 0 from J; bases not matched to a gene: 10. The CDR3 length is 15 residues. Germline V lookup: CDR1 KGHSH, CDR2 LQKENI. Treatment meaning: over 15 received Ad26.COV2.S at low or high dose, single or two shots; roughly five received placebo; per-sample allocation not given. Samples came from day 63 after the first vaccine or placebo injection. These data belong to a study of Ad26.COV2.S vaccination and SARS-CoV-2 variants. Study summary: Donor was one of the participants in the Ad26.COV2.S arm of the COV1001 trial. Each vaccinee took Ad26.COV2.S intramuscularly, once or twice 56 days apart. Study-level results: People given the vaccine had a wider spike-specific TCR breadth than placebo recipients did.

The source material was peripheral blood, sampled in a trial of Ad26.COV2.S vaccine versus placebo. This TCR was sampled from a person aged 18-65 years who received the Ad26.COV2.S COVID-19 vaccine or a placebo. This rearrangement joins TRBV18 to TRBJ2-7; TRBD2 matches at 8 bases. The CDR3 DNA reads TGTGCCAGTACACGGGGGGGCCCTTCCTCCTACGAGCAGTACTTC. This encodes CASTRGGPSSYEQYF. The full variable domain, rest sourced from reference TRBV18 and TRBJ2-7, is NAGVMQNPRHLVRRRGQEARLRCSPMKGHSHVYWYRQLPEEGLKFMVYLQKENIIDESGMPKERFSAEFPKEGPSILRIQQVVRGDSAAYFCASTRGGPSSYEQYFGPGTRLTVT.